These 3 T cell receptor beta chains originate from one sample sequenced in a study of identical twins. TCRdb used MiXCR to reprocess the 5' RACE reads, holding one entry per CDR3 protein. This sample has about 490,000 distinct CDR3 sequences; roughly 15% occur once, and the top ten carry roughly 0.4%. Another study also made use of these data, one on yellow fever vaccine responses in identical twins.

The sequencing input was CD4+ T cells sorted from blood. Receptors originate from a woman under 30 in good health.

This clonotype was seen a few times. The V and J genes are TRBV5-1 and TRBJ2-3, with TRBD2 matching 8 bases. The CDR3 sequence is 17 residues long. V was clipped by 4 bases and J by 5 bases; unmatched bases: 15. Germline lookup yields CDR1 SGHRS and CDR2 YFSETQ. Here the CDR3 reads CASSLQVGGRRVDTQYF. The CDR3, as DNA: TGCGCCAGCAGCCTCCAGGTGGGCGGGAGGAGAGTAGATACGCAGTATTTT.

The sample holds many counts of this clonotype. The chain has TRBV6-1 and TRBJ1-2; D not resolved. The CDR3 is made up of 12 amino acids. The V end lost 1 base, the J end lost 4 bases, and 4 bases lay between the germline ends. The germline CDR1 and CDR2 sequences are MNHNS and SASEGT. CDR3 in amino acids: CASSEGSYGYTF. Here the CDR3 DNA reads TGTGCCAGCAGTGAAGGCAGCTATGGCTACACCTTC.

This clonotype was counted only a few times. CDR3 bases: TGTGCCAGCAGCCAACCAACTAGCGGGAGTTTCAATGAGCAGTTCTTC. It yields the protein CASSQPTSGSFNEQFF. The rearrangement links TRBV4-2 to TRBJ2-1, with TRBD2 matching 11 bases. CDR3 length equals 16 residues. Germline V gene data show CDR1 as LGHNA and CDR2 as YNFKEQ. J gave up 6 bases and V 2 bases, and 6 bases lay outside the gene matches.